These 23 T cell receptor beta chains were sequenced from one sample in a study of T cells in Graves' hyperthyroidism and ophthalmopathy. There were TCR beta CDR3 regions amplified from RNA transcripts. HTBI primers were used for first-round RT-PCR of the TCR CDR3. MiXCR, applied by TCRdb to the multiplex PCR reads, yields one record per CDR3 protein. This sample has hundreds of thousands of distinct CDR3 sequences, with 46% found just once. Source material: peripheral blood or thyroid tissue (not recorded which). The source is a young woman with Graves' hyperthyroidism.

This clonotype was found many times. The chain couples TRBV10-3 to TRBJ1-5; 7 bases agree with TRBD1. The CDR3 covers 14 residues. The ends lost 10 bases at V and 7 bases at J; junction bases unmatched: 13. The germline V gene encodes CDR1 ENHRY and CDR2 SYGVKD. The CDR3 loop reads CASRSGTVGQPQHF. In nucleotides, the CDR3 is TGTGCCAGCAGGTCCGGGACAGTGGGACAGCCCCAGCATTTT.

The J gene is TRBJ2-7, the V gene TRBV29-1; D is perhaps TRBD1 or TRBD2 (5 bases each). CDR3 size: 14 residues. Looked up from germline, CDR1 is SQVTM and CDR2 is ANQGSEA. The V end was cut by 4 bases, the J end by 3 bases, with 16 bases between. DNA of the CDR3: TGCAGCGTTGGTAGTACAGGACTTGGCTACGAGCAGTACTTC. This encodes CSVGSTGLGYEQYF.

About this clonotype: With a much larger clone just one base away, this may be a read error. The CDR3 is CASSEFGTGLMFF. CDR3 DNA sequence: TGTGCCAGCAGTGAATTCGGGACAGGGTTGATGTTTTTT. V gene TRBV25-1 combines with J gene TRBJ1-4; the match to TRBD1 covers 9 bases. The junction had 6 bases not matched to a gene; V was cut back by 1 base and J by 15 bases. Per germline, CDR1 MGHDK and CDR2 SYGVNS. The CDR3 has 13 amino acids.

The CDR3 region has the DNA TGCGCCAGCAGCCCCCCGGGACAAGAAGAGGGCTCTGGAAACACCATATATTTT. Its translation: CASSPPGQEEGSGNTIYF. This chain links TRBV5-1 with TRBJ1-3; D might be TRBD1 (6 bases). CDR1 is SGHRS and CDR2 is YFSETQ in the germline V gene. The germline V and J ends were trimmed by 4 bases and 0 bases, with 20 bases remaining between them. The CDR3 has 18 residues.

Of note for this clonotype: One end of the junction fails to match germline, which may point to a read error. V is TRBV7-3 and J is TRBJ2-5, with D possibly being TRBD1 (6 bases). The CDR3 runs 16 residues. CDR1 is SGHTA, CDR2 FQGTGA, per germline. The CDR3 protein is CASSQMTGWVGETQYF. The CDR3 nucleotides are TGCGCCAGCAGCCAGATGACAGGTTGGGTTGGGGAGACCCAGTACTTC.

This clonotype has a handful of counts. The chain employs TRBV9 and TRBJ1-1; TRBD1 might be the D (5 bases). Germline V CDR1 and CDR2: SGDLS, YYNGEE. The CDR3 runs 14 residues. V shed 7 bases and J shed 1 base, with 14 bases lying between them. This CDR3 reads CASGQGTGNTEAFF. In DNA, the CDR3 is TGTGCCAGCGGTCAGGGAACGGGGAACACTGAAGCTTTCTTT.

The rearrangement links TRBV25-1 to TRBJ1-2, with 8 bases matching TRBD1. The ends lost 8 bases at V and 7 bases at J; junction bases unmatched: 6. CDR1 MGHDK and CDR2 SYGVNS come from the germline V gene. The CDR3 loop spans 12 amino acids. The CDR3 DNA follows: TGTGCCAGCGTAGGACAGGGTGGTGGCTACACCTTC. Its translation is CASVGQGGGYTF.

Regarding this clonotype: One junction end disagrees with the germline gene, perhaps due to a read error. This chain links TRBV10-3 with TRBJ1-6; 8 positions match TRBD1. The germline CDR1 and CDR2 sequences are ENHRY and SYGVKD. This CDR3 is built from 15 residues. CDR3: CASSEVPGGRSPLHF. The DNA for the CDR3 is TGTGCCAGCAGTGAAGTACCAGGGGGCCGTTCACCCCTCCACTTT.

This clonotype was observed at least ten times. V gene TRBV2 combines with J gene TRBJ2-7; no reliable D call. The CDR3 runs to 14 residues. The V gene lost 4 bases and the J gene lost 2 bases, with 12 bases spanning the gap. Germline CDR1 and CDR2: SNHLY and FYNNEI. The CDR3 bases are TGTGCCAGCAGTGTGTCGCATCTTGCCTACGAGCAGTACTTC. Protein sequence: CASSVSHLAYEQYF.

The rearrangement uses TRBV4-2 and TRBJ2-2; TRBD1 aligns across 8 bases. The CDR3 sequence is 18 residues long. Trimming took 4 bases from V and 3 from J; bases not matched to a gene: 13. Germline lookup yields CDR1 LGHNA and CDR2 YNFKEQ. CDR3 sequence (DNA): TGTGCCAGCAGCCCGGGGGACAGGTATTCCCGAGACACCGGGGAGCTGTTTTTT. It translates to CASSPGDRYSRDTGELFF.

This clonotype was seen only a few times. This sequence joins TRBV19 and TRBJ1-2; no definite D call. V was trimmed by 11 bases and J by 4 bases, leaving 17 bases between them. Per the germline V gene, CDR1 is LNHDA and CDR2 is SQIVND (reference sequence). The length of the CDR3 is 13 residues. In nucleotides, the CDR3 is TGTGCCTGGAGTCCGGACGGCTCCTATGGCTACACCTTC. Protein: CAWSPDGSYGYTF.

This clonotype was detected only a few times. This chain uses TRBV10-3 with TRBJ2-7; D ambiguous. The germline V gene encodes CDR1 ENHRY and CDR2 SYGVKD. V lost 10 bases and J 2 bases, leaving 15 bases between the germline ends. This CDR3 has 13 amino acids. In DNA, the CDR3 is TGTGCCAGCAGAATCGGTACCACCTACGAGCAGTACTTC. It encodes CASRIGTTYEQYF.

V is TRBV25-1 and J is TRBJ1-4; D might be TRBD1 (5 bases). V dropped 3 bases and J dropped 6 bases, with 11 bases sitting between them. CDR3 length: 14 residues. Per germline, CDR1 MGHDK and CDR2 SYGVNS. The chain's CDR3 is CASSEEGMDEKLFF. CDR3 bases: TGTGCCAGCAGTGAGGAGGGGATGGATGAAAAACTGTTTTTT.

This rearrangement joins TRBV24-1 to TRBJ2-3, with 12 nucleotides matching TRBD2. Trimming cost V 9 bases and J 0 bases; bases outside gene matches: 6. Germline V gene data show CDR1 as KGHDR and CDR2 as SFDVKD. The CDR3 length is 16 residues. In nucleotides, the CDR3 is TGTGCCACCGGGAAGACTAGCGGGAGTAGCACAGATACGCAGTATTTT. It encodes CATGKTSGSSTDTQYF.

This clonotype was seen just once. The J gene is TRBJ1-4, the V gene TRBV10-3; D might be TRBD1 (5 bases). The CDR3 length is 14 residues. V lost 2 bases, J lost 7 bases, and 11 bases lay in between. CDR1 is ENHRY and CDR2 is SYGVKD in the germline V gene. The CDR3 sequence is CAISERGSGEKLFF. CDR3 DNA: TGTGCCATCAGTGAGAGGGGCTCGGGTGAAAAACTGTTTTTT.

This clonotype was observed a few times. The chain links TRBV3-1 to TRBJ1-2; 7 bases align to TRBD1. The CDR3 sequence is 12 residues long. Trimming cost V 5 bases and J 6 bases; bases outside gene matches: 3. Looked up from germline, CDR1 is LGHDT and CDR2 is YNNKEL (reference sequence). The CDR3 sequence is CASSATGDGYTF. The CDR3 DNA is TGTGCCAGCAGCGCAACAGGGGATGGCTACACCTTC. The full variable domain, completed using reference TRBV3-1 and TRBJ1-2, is DTAVSQTPKYLVTQMGNDKSIKCEQNLGHDTMYWYKQDSKKFLKIMFSYNNKELIINETVPNRFSPKSPDKAHLNLHINSLELGDSAVYFCASSATGDGYTFGSGTRLTVV.

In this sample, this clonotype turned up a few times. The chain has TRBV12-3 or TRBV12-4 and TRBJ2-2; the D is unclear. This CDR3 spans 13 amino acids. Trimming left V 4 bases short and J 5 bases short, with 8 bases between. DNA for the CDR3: TGTGCCAGCAGTTCGTGGGGTACCGGGGAGCTGTTTTTT. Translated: CASSSWGTGELFF.

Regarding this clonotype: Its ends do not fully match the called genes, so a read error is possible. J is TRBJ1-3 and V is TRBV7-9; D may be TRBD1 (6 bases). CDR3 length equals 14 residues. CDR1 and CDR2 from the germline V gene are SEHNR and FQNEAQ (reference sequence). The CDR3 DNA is TGTACCAGCAGCTTAGGGGGTTCTGGAAACACCATATATTTT. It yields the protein CTSSLGGSGNTIYF.

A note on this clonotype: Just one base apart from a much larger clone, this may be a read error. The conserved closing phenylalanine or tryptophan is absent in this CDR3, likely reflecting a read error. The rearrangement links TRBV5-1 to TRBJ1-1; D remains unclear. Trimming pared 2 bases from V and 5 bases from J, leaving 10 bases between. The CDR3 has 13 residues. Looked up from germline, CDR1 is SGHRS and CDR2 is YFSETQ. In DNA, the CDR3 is TGCGCCAGCAGCTTCGGCTCGGGGACTGAAGCTTTCCTT. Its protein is CASSFGSGTEAFL.

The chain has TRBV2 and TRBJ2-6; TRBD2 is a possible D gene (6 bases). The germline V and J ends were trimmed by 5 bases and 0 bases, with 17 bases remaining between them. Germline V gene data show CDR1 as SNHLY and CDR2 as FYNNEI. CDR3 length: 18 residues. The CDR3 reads CASSFPGTESSGANVLTF. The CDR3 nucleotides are TGTGCCAGCAGTTTTCCCGGGACTGAGAGCTCTGGGGCCAACGTCCTGACTTTC.

CDR3 bases: TGTGCCAGCAGCTATTCAGACAGGGGGCACGCTGAAGCTTTCTTT. As protein: CASSYSDRGHAEAFF. The chain is built from TRBV7-9 and TRBJ1-1; the match to TRBD1 covers 10 bases. Germline V CDR1 and CDR2: SEHNR, FQNEAQ (reference sequence). The CDR3 extends over 15 amino acids. J was trimmed by 6 bases and V by 4 bases; bases with no gene match: 8.

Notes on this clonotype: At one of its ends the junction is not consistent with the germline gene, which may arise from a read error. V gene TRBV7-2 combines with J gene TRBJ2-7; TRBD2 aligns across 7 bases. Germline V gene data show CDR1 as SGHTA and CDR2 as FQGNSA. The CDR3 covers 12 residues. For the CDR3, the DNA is TGTGCCAGCAGTCGGGACGGGCGGGAGCGGTACTTC. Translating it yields CASSRDGRERYF.

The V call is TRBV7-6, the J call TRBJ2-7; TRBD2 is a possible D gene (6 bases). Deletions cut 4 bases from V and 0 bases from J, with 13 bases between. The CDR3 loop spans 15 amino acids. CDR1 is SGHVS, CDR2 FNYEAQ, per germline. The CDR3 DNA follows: TGTGCCAGCAGCTCGGGACTCCGGAGCTCCTACGAGCAGTACTTC. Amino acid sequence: CASSSGLRSSYEQYF.